The 17 T cell receptor beta chains reported below all come from one sample, sequenced in a study of cytomegalovirus exposure and HLA in healthy donors. Sequencing used immunoSEQ multiplex PCR; TCRdb keeps in-frame clones, though not all of them. Of a few hundred thousand clones listed, approximately 90% are singletons. The sequencing sample was made of PBMCs. The receptor source for this set is a woman under 30 in good health and CMV-seronegative.

Written as DNA, the CDR3 is TGTGCCAGCAGCTTGGTCTTCCGCCCAGGGCTTCGTAACACTGAAGCTTTCTTT. Its translation is CASSLVFRPGLRNTEAFF. J is TRBJ1-1 and V is TRBV5-6; D may be TRBD1 (5 bases). The V end was cut by 0 bases, the J end by 2 bases, with 20 bases between. Germline CDR1 reads SGHDT; CDR2 reads YYEEEE. This CDR3 is 18 amino acids long.

The chain employs TRBV5-4 and TRBJ2-1, with TRBD2 identical over 10 bases. Germline V CDR1 and CDR2: SGHNT, YYREEE (reference sequence). V lost 0 bases to trimming and J lost 4 bases; unmatched junction nucleotides: 7. This CDR3 is 17 amino acids long. The CDR3 region has the DNA TGTGCCAGCAGCTTGGCTAGCGGGGGATGGGTTTACAATGAGCAGTTCTTC. This sequence encodes CASSLASGGWVYNEQFF.

This clone was found a few times. The J gene is TRBJ2-3, the V gene TRBV6-5; D is possibly TRBD2 (6 bases). The CDR3 contains 15 residues. V was shortened by 6 bases and J by 2 bases, with 15 bases between the two germline ends. CDR1 MNHEY and CDR2 SVGAGI come from the germline V gene. CDR3 nucleotides: TGTGCCAGCAGACCGGGACTCGGAACCACAGATACGCAGTATTTT. This sequence encodes CASRPGLGTTDTQYF.

This clone was found a few times. The chain recombines TRBV6-1 with TRBJ2-7, with TRBD2 identical over 10 bases. This CDR3 region has 14 residues. Germline V gene lookup returns CDR1 MNHNS and CDR2 SASEGT. V trimming: 6 bases; J trimming: 3 bases; junction bases outside the gene matches: 5. The CDR3 spells CASRTSGIGYEQYF. The CDR3 bases are TGTGCCAGCAGAACTAGCGGGATAGGCTACGAGCAGTACTTC.

The chain combines TRBV11-2 with TRBJ2-7, with 14 bases lining up with TRBD2. CDR3 length: 18 amino acids. The junction had 11 bases not matched to a gene; V was cut back by 3 bases and J by 4 bases. The germline V gene encodes CDR1 SGHAT and CDR2 FQNNGV. CDR3 nucleotides: TGTGCCAGCAGCTTCTCGACTAGCGGGAGGGCCTGGGTATACGAGCAGTACTTC. Translated: CASSFSTSGRAWVYEQYF.

As to this clone: Other DNA sequences in this specimen translate into the identical CDR3. The chain recombines TRBV7-9 with TRBJ2-7; 8 bases are shared with TRBD2. CDR1 is SEHNR and CDR2 is FQNEAQ in the germline V gene (reference sequence). V was clipped by 0 bases and J by 1 base; unmatched bases: 2. This CDR3 is built from 15 residues. In nucleotides, the CDR3 is TGTGCCAGCAGCTTAGCGGGGACTAGTTCCTACGAGCAGTACTTC. Translating gives CASSLAGTSSYEQYF. The complete variable domain, with remaining parts taken from reference TRBV7-9 and TRBJ2-7, reads DTGVSQNPRHKITKRGQNVTFRCDPISEHNRLYWYRQTLGQGPEFLTYFQNEAQLEKSRLLSDRFSAERPKGSFSTLEIQRTEQGDSAMYLCASSLAGTSSYEQYFGPGTRLTVT.

J is TRBJ2-7 and V is TRBV19, with 13 bases fitting TRBD2. CDR3 length: 14 residues. Losses at the gene ends were 6 bases for V and 3 bases for J; bases not matched to a gene: 2. From germline, CDR1 is LNHDA and CDR2 SQIVND (reference sequence). CDR3 sequence: CASRGTSGVYEQYF. CDR3 coding DNA: TGTGCCAGTAGGGGGACTAGCGGGGTCTACGAGCAGTACTTC.

The V and J genes are TRBV6-6 and TRBJ1-2; TRBD1 agrees at 11 bases. This CDR3 has 15 amino acids. The ends lost 2 bases at V and 3 bases at J; junction bases unmatched: 2. The germline V gene has CDR1 MNHNY and CDR2 SVGAGI (reference sequence). The CDR3 DNA reads as TGTGCCAGCAGTTACGGGGACAGGGGGGACTATGGCTACACCTTC. It encodes CASSYGDRGDYGYTF.

The count of this clone is one. The rearrangement uses TRBV28 and TRBJ1-5, with 7 bases lining up with TRBD1. CDR3 size: 16 residues. In germline, CDR1 is MDHEN, CDR2 SYDVKM. With 6 bases clipped from V and 2 bases from J, the junction kept 10 bases outside the gene matches. In nucleotides, the CDR3 is TGTGCCAGCAGAACAGGGGCCTTTAGGGGCAATCAGCCCCAGCATTTT. It translates to CASRTGAFRGNQPQHF.

The chain combines TRBV18 with TRBJ1-5; 7 bases line up with TRBD1. The CDR3 sequence is 17 residues long. Germline lookup yields CDR1 KGHSH and CDR2 LQKENI. V was clipped by 2 bases and J by 5 bases; unmatched bases: 12. The CDR3 DNA sequence: TGTGCCAGCTCACCAAGCTTCACAGGGGTAAATGATCAGCCCCAGCATTTT. Protein sequence: CASSPSFTGVNDQPQHF.

This chain joins TRBV27 and TRBJ2-2; D is unclear. Per germline, CDR1 MNHEY and CDR2 SMNVEV (reference sequence). CDR3 length equals 15 residues. The V gene lost 4 bases and the J gene lost 8 bases, with 17 bases spanning the gap. DNA of the CDR3: TGTGCCAGCAGTTCTAGACTCGTGGCCCCTGGGGAGCTGTTTTTT. Translated, it gives CASSSRLVAPGELFF.

DNA for the CDR3: TGTGCCAGCAGTTCCCCCCACCGACAGGGGGATAGCAATCAGCCCCAGCATTTT. This sequence encodes CASSSPHRQGDSNQPQHF. The V call is TRBV28, the J call TRBJ1-5; 9 bases are a match to TRBD1. The length of the CDR3 is 18 residues. The V gene's germline CDR1 is MDHEN and CDR2 SYDVKM. V gave up 4 bases and J gave up 0 bases; unmatched junction bases: 10.

V and J are TRBV7-9 and TRBJ2-2, with a possible D match to TRBD1 (6 bases). This CDR3 has 14 amino acids. The V gene's germline CDR1 is SEHNR and CDR2 FQNEAQ (reference sequence). V lost 5 bases, J lost 1 base, and 8 bases lay in between. The CDR3 region is CASSRQENTGELFF. The CDR3 bases are TGTGCCAGCAGCCGACAGGAGAACACCGGGGAGCTGTTTTTT.

This chain connects TRBV10-3 to TRBJ1-4, with D perhaps matching TRBD1 (6 bases). The CDR3 totals 15 residues. Trimming stripped 2 bases from V and 7 bases from J, with 14 bases between. The germline V gene encodes CDR1 ENHRY and CDR2 SYGVKD. DNA for the CDR3: TGTGCCATCAGTGAGCATGGGGGCGCAGGTGAAAAACTGTTTTTT. Encoded protein: CAISEHGGAGEKLFF.

The chain combines TRBV7-9 with TRBJ2-1, with unresolved D. V shed 6 bases and J shed 9 bases, with 9 bases lying between them. This CDR3 has 11 amino acids. In germline, CDR1 is SEHNR, CDR2 FQNEAQ (reference sequence). CDR3 bases: TGTGCCAGCAGTTCTCTAGGTGAGCAGTTCTTC. Translating it yields CASSSLGEQFF. The full variable domain, completed using reference TRBV7-9 and TRBJ2-1, is DTGVSQNPRHKITKRGQNVTFRCDPISEHNRLYWYRQTLGQGPEFLTYFQNEAQLEKSRLLSDRFSAERPKGSFSTLEIQRTEQGDSAMYLCASSSLGEQFFGPGTRLTVL.

CDR3 coding DNA: TGCAGCCAAACTGACAGGGGTGGGGAGACCCAGTACTTC. It codes for CSQTDRGGETQYF. J is TRBJ2-5 and V is TRBV29-1; 8 bases map to TRBD1. Germline CDR1 SQVTM, CDR2 ANQGSEA. The trim removed 8 bases at V and 5 bases at J, leaving 10 bases unmatched. The CDR3 loop spans 13 amino acids.

J is TRBJ2-1 and V is TRBV28; TRBD2 agrees at 9 bases. The ends lost 3 bases at V and 9 bases at J; junction bases unmatched: 6. CDR3 size: 14 residues. Germline V gene data show CDR1 as MDHEN and CDR2 as SYDVKM. The CDR3, as DNA: TGTGCCAGCAGTTTGTTAGCGGGAGAGGGTGAGCAGTTCTTC. This gives the protein CASSLLAGEGEQFF.